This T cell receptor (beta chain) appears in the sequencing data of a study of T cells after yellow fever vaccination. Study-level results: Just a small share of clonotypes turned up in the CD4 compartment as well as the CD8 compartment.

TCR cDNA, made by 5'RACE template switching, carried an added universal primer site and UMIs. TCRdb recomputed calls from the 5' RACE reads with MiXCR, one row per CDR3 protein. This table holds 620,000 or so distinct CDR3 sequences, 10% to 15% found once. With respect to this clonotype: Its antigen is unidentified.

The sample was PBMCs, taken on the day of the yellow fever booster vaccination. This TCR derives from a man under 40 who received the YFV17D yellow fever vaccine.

Written as DNA, the CDR3 is TGTGCCAGCAGTCTTACCTCCCGGGACAGCTACGAGCAGTACTTC. As protein: CASSLTSRDSYEQYF. J is TRBJ2-7 and V is TRBV28, with 7 bases that match TRBD1. Germline V lookup: CDR1 MDHEN, CDR2 SYDVKM. The CDR3 contains 15 residues. V trimming: 5 bases; J trimming: 3 bases; junction bases outside the gene matches: 10.